A selection of T cell receptor beta chains follows, all from one sample in a study of blood T cells in healthy people across ages. In TCRdb, the 5' RACE reads were re-called with MiXCR into one record per CDR3 protein. The sample contains roughly 800,000 distinct CDR3 sequences, roughly 50% of which appear only once. Sequenced material: blood. The receptors here all came from a man older than 75 in good health. Each CDR3 is given with its conserved first and last residue. A D gene is named only where the DNA matches it firmly. A row's size may be missing; if present it is once, few, many or a size class.

TRBJ2-1,-,TRBV5-1,-,CASSLAGDPREQFF,TGCGCCAGCAGCTTGGCAGGGGACCCCAGGGAGCAGTTCTTC
TRBJ2-1,-,TRBV9,-,CASSVDGGENNEQFF,TGTGCCAGCAGCGTAGACGGGGGAGAGAACAATGAGCAGTTCTTC
TRBJ2-1,TRBD2,TRBV27,-,CASSFSPTGLAVNEQFF,TGTGCCAGCAGTTTTTCCCCTACGGGACTAGCAGTGAATGAGCAGTTCTTC
TRBJ2-3,-,TRBV24-1,-,CATSGRPDTQYF,TGTGCCACCAGTGGGAGACCAGATACGCAGTATTTT
TRBJ1-1,-,TRBV3-1,-,CASSAGLQGADTEAFF,TGTGCCAGCAGCGCGGGCCTTCAAGGAGCGGACACTGAAGCTTTCTTT
TRBJ1-5,-,TRBV6-1,-,CASSKDTTYNQPQHF,TGTGCCAGCAGTAAAGACACCACTTACAATCAGCCCCAGCATTTT
TRBJ2-5,-,TRBV7-9,-,CASSLVGAGETQYF,TGTGCCAGCAGCTTAGTGGGAGCGGGAGAGACCCAGTACTTC
TRBJ1-2,-,TRBV5-6,-,CASSVAEYGYTF,TGTGCCAGCAGCGTCGCCGAGTATGGCTACACCTTC
TRBJ1-1,TRBD1,TRBV3-1,few,CASSPQGASTEAFF,TGTGCCAGCAGCCCCCAGGGGGCGAGCACTGAAGCTTTCTTT
TRBJ2-3,-,TRBV20-1,-,CSARKAVGRYAYF,TGCAGTGCTAGGAAAGCGGTTGGGAGATACGCGTATTTT
TRBJ2-1,TRBD1,TRBV19,-,CASSWTGGTNNEQFF,TGTGCCAGTAGCTGGACAGGGGGCACGAACAATGAGCAGTTCTTC
TRBJ2-6,TRBD1,TRBV5-1,few,CASSLGGTGSSVLTF,TGCGCCAGCAGCTTGGGCGGGACAGGTTCCAGCGTCCTGACTTTC
TRBJ2-7,TRBD1,TRBV3-1,-,CASSQGLDRTSYEQYF,TGTGCCAGCAGCCAGGGGCTGGACAGGACGTCCTACGAGCAGTACTTC
TRBJ2-7,TRBD2,TRBV4-2,-,CASRPILAAYEQYF,TGTGCCAGCCGGCCCATACTAGCGGCCTACGAGCAGTACTTC
TRBJ2-7,TRBD2,TRBV20-1,-,CSARRGTETYEQYF,TGCAGTGCTCGGCGGGGGACGGAGACCTACGAGCAGTACTTC
TRBJ2-2,TRBD2,TRBV2,-,CASTGTSANTGELFF,TGTGCCAGCACCGGGACTAGCGCGAACACCGGGGAGCTGTTTTTT
TRBJ1-2,-,TRBV12-3/TRBV12-4,-,CASSLTPGGGYTF,TGTGCCAGCAGTTTAACCCCGGGAGGCGGCTACACCTTC
TRBJ1-2,TRBD1,TRBV7-9,once,CASSSHQGANSYTF,TGTGCCAGCAGCTCCCATCAGGGGGCCAATAGCTACACCTTC
TRBJ2-1,TRBD2,TRBV6-1,once,CASRPTGGVVYNEQFF,TGTGCCAGCAGGCCAACCGGGGGGGTGGTCTACAATGAGCAGTTCTTC
TRBJ2-5,TRBD1,TRBV3-1,-,CASSQGQTGGMETQYF,TGTGCCAGCAGCCAAGGCCAGACAGGGGGTATGGAGACCCAGTACTTC
TRBJ2-5,-,TRBV7-9,-,CASSYEGWGDETQYF,TGTGCCAGCAGCTACGAAGGGTGGGGCGACGAGACCCAGTACTTC
TRBJ2-7,TRBD2,TRBV20-1,once,CSADLGLAGVGEQYF,TGCAGTGCCGATTTGGGGCTAGCGGGAGTTGGCGAGCAGTACTTC
TRBJ2-4,TRBD2,TRBV15,few,CATSRDNNSGNIQYF,TGTGCCACCAGCAGAGATAATAATAGCGGGAACATTCAGTACTTC
TRBJ2-3,-,TRBV7-9,few,CASSRTADTQYF,TGTGCCAGCAGTAGAACCGCAGATACGCAGTATTTT
TRBJ2-1,-,TRBV5-1,few,CASSLEDGYNEQFF,TGCGCCAGCAGCTTGGAGGACGGATACAATGAGCAGTTCTTC
TRBJ2-7,-,TRBV28,once,CASSPLRTAAYEQYF,TGTGCCAGCAGTCCCCTTCGGACGGCGGCCTACGAGCAGTACTTC
TRBJ1-2,-,TRBV7-9,few,CASSSDRPSYGYTF,TGTGCCAGCAGCTCCGACAGGCCCTCCTATGGCTACACCTTC
TRBJ2-1,TRBD1,TRBV5-1,-,CASSLGGQGYEQFF,TGCGCCAGCAGCTTGGGGGGACAGGGCTATGAGCAGTTCTTC
TRBJ2-7,-,TRBV27,-,CASTHEQYF,TGTGCCAGCACACACGAGCAGTACTTC
TRBJ2-1,-,TRBV6-5,few,CASRPDREYYNEQFF,TGTGCCAGCAGACCGGACCGAGAATACTACAATGAGCAGTTCTTC
TRBJ2-7,-,TRBV5-6,few,CASSLAAGTGTRLSYEQYF,TGTGCCAGCAGCTTGGCGGCAGGTACGGGAACCCGCCTTTCCTACGAGCAGTACTTC
TRBJ1-1,-,TRBV3-1,-,CASRRWDVDTEAFF,TGTGCCAGCAGGCGATGGGATGTGGACACTGAAGCTTTCTTT
TRBJ2-3,-,TRBV9,-,CASSLSSRSDTQYF,TGTGCCAGCAGCCTCTCGTCTAGATCAGATACGCAGTATTTT
TRBJ2-1,TRBD2,TRBV24-1,once,CATSDDGLAGGSYNEQFF,TGTGCCACCAGTGACGATGGACTAGCGGGCGGATCCTACAATGAGCAGTTCTTC
TRBJ2-7,TRBD2,TRBV29-1,-,CSVVGGFYEQYF,TGCAGCGTCGTCGGGGGGTTCTACGAGCAGTACTTC
TRBJ1-5,-,TRBV4-2,once,CASSHPRKGTTGRNQPQHF,TGTGCCAGCAGCCACCCCCGGAAAGGGACTACAGGGAGAAATCAGCCCCAGCATTTT
TRBJ2-2,-,TRBV7-2,-,CASSSGLVVTGELFF,TGTGCCAGCAGCTCGGGCCTAGTGGTCACCGGGGAGCTGTTTTTT
TRBJ2-1,TRBD2,TRBV12-3/TRBV12-4,-,CASTYTALGLAVSYNEQFF,TGTGCCAGCACCTACACAGCCCTGGGACTAGCGGTATCCTACAATGAGCAGTTCTTC
TRBJ2-1,-,TRBV4-1,few,CASSQDRRRLVPENEQFF,TGCGCCAGCAGCCAAGACAGGAGGCGACTAGTACCTGAAAATGAGCAGTTCTTC
TRBJ2-1,-,TRBV19,-,CASSNGDEQFF,TGTGCCAGTAGTAACGGAGATGAGCAGTTCTTC
TRBJ1-1,-,TRBV28,-,CASSFTREAFF,TGTGCCAGCAGTTTTACCAGGGAAGCTTTCTTT
TRBJ2-7,TRBD1,TRBV7-9,few,CASSSRTGHEQYF,TGTGCCAGCAGCTCCCGGACAGGCCACGAGCAGTACTTC
TRBJ2-7,-,TRBV2,few,CASLGDPFEQYF,TGTGCCAGCCTGGGGGATCCATTCGAGCAGTACTTC
TRBJ1-5,-,TRBV11-2,few,CAGSPGQGLGNQPQHF,TGTGCCGGCAGCCCTGGGCAGGGCCTCGGCAATCAGCCCCAGCATTTT
TRBJ1-4,-,TRBV7-9,few,CASGTGILNEKLFF,TGTGCCAGCGGAACAGGGATCCTTAATGAAAAACTGTTTTTT
TRBJ2-3,TRBD1,TRBV20-1,-,CSAREPRGNTQYF,TGCAGTGCTAGAGAACCCAGGGGGAATACGCAGTATTTT
TRBJ2-5,-,TRBV6-2/TRBV6-3,-,CASSPLRTSYNEQYF,TGTGCCAGCAGTCCCCTTCGGACTTCTTACAATGAGCAGTACTTC
TRBJ2-1,-,TRBV27,-,CASSPPWGGNEQFF,TGTGCCAGCAGTCCCCCCTGGGGCGGGAATGAGCAGTTCTTC
TRBJ1-2,TRBD1,TRBV6-4,few,CASSLGTATNYGYTF,TGTGCCAGCAGCCTCGGGACAGCTACTAACTATGGCTACACCTTC
TRBJ2-1,-,TRBV10-3,-,CASGTSTYNEQFF,TGTGCCAGTGGGACATCTACTTACAATGAGCAGTTCTTC
TRBJ1-1,-,TRBV2,-,CASSERTKNTEAFF,TGTGCCAGCAGTGAAAGGACCAAGAACACTGAAGCTTTCTTT